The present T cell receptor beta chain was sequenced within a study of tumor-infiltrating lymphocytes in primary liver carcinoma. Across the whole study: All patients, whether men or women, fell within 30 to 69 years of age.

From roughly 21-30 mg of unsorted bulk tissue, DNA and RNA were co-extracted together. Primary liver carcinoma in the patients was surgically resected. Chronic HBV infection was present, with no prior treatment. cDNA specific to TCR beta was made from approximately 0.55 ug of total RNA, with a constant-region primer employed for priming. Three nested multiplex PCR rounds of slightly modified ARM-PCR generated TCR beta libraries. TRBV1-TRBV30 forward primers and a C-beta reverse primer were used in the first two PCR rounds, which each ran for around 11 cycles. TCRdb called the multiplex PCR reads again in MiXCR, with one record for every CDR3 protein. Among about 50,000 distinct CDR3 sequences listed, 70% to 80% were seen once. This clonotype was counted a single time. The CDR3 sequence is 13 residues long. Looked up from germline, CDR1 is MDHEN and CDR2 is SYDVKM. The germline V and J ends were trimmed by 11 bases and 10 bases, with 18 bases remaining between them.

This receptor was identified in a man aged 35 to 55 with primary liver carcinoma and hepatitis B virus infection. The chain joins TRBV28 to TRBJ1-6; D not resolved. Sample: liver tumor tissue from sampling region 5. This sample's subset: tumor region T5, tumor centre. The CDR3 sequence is CARSPDGRSPLHF. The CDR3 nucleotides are TGTGCCCGGAGTCCCGACGGGAGATCACCCCTCCACTTT.